This section outlines one T cell receptor beta chain sequence together with its context. Its antigen is not known. This entry comes from a study of Tregs in tolerant kidney transplant recipients. Unstimulated Tregs (CD4+CD25+CD127-) and CD4+CD25- non-Tregs were sorted from PBMCs. V shed 3 bases and J shed 8 bases, with 20 bases lying between them. Per germline, CDR1 SGHNT and CDR2 YYREEE (reference sequence). This CDR3 comprises 15 residues. The repertoire was sequenced with immunoSEQ multiplex PCR; TCRdb's copy has only in-frame clones and lacks some. The sample includes about 240,000 clones, about 80% of them seen just once. Findings and limits, study-wide: Findings come from small patient numbers and require larger validation. Activated donor B cell expansion appeared to reveal the most relevant donor-specific TCRbeta repertoire. Biological reproducibility was not directly addressed in this study.

The gene calls are TRBV5-4 and TRBJ1-2; tentatively, D is TRBD1 (5 bases). The clonotype was recovered from a human donor in good health. The sequenced sample consisted of CD4+ T cells from blood. The CDR3 coding sequence is TGTGCCAGCAGCTACCGGGACCTCGGGAAGCGGGGCTACACCTTC. Translating it yields CASSYRDLGKRGYTF. Combining the CDR3 with reference TRBV5-4 and TRBJ1-2 gives the whole variable domain ETGVTQSPTHLIKTRGQQVTLRCSSQSGHNTVSWYQQALGQGPQFIFQYYREEENGRGNFPPRFSGLQFPNYSSELNVNALELDDSALYLCASSYRDLGKRGYTFGSGTRLTVV.